This passage covers 16 T cell receptor beta chains from one sample sequenced in a study of T cell responses to AZD1222 COVID-19 vaccine. Assay: immunoSEQ multiplex PCR; the TCRdb copy retains only in-frame clones and omits some. The sample contains about 140,000 clones, over 85% of which appear only once. The source was peripheral blood, collected on day 0 of AZD1222 vaccination. The receptors stem from an adult in good health.

The chain combines TRBV29-1 with TRBJ1-1; TRBD1 is a possible D gene (5 bases). Germline assignment: CDR1 SQVTM and CDR2 ANQGSEA. This CDR3 comprises 14 residues. The V and J ends lost 6 bases and 1 base respectively, with 15 bases between them. CDR3 nucleotide sequence: TGCAGCGTCCCTGCGGGGGAGGAGAACACTGAAGCTTTCTTT. Protein product: CSVPAGEENTEAFF.

V usage is TRBV5-4 and J usage is TRBJ2-3, with D perhaps TRBD1 (5 bases). The germline V gene has CDR1 SGHNT and CDR2 YYREEE (reference sequence). This CDR3 has 15 residues. V was pared by 1 base and J by 2 bases, with 11 bases between. The CDR3 here is CASSLKGLYTDTQYF. CDR3 DNA sequence: TGTGCCAGCAGCTTGAAGGGGTTATACACAGATACGCAGTATTTT.

In this sample, this clone is medium-sized. This chain links TRBV4-1 with TRBJ2-7; the match to TRBD2 covers 7 bases. The V and J ends lost 6 bases and 2 bases, in that order; junction bases with no gene match: 13. The CDR3 spans 16 residues. The germline gives CDR1 MGHRA, CDR2 YSYEKL. This CDR3 is CASRLGASGRTYEQYF. CDR3 DNA: TGCGCCAGCAGGTTAGGGGCTAGCGGACGAACCTACGAGCAGTACTTC.

The CDR3 is CASSPLGVDGYTF. CDR3 DNA sequence: TGTGCCAGCAGCCCTCTAGGGGTCGATGGCTACACCTTC. The chain links TRBV3-1 (or the pseudogene TRBV3-2) to TRBJ1-2; D is possibly TRBD1 (5 bases). V was pared by 4 bases and J by 6 bases, with 12 bases between. Germline CDR1 LGHDT, CDR2 YNNKEL (reference sequence). CDR3 length: 13 residues.

The CDR3 coding sequence is TGTGCCAGCCAGCCTCGCGGGAGAAGGGAGACCCAGTACTTC. Amino acid sequence: CASQPRGRRETQYF. The chain uses TRBV19 and TRBJ2-5, with 7 nucleotides matching TRBD2. With 9 bases clipped from V and 5 bases from J, the junction kept 12 bases outside the gene matches. Germline CDR1 LNHDA, CDR2 SQIVND (reference sequence). The CDR3 length is 14 residues. Supplemented by reference TRBV19 and TRBJ2-5, the full variable domain reads DGGITQSPKYLFRKEGQNVTLSCEQNLNHDAMYWYRQDPGQGLRLIYYSQIVNDFQKGDIAEGYSVSREKKESFPLTVTSAQKNPTAFYLCASQPRGRRETQYFGPGTRLLVL.

The chain combines TRBV15 with TRBJ1-3; D is ambiguous. The V end lost 3 bases, the J end lost 4 bases, and 13 bases lay between the germline ends. The length of the CDR3 is 15 residues. The germline gives CDR1 LNHNV, CDR2 YYDKDF (reference sequence). The CDR3, as DNA: TGTGCCACCAGCAGCGACGCGGGTTGGGGAAACACCATATATTTT. It is translated as CATSSDAGWGNTIYF.

This clone was seen more than once but under ten times. V usage is TRBV19 and J usage is TRBJ2-1; 7 bases are shared with TRBD2. The CDR3 consists of 18 residues. Germline-derived CDR1 and CDR2 are LNHDA and SQIVND (reference sequence). The V gene end was trimmed by 5 bases and the J gene end by 0 bases; junction bases not matched to a gene: 13. The CDR3, as DNA: TGTGCCAGTAGTTCGACTAGCCAACCCCTTAGCTCCTACAATGAGCAGTTCTTC. Encoded protein: CASSSTSQPLSSYNEQFF.

The chain uses TRBV5-1 and TRBJ2-3; 14 nucleotides align to TRBD2. The CDR3 runs to 16 residues. Germline V gene data show CDR1 as SGHRS and CDR2 as YFSETQ. V dropped 4 bases and J dropped 4; count of bases not matched to a gene: 5. DNA of the CDR3: TGCGCCAGCAGCCGGGGACTAGCGGGAGTTTCAGATACGCAGTATTTT. This sequence encodes CASSRGLAGVSDTQYF.

The chain couples TRBV6-1 to TRBJ2-6; D is undetermined. Germline-derived CDR1 and CDR2 are MNHNS and SASEGT. Trimming took 2 bases from V and 2 from J, leaving 7 bases between them. The CDR3 covers 15 residues. The CDR3 DNA is TGTGCCAGCAGTGAATGGGTGGCTGGGGCCAACGTCCTGACTTTC. Translated: CASSEWVAGANVLTF.

The chain combines TRBV4-1 with TRBJ2-1; TRBD2 matches at 10 bases. Germline V gene sequence: CDR1 MGHRA, CDR2 YSYEKL. After removal of 6 bases from V and 2 bases from J, the junction contained 16 bases not matched to a gene. The CDR3 extends over 19 amino acids. The CDR3 nucleotides read TGCGCCAGCAGGAAAAGGGAAGTTGTAGCGGGAGGAGCCTACAATGAGCAGTTCTTC. Encoded protein: CASRKREVVAGGAYNEQFF.

V and J are TRBV19 and TRBJ1-5, with unresolved D. V dropped 7 bases and J dropped 2 bases, with 12 bases sitting between them. Germline lookup yields CDR1 LNHDA and CDR2 SQIVND (reference sequence). The CDR3 extends over 14 amino acids. CDR3: CASTDSTGNQPQHF. In DNA form, the CDR3 reads TGTGCCAGTACTGATTCTACCGGCAATCAGCCCCAGCATTTT.

The chain couples TRBV2 to TRBJ2-2; TRBD2 aligns across 11 bases. This CDR3 contains 16 residues. With V trimmed by 3 bases and J by 7 bases, 7 bases remained unmatched. Germline V lookup: CDR1 SNHLY, CDR2 FYNNEI. In nucleotides, the CDR3 is TGTGCCAGCAGTGATCTTCTAGCGGGAGGTATCGGGGAGCTGTTTTTT. It codes for CASSDLLAGGIGELFF.

This sequence joins TRBV11-2 and TRBJ2-7; 8 bases are shared with TRBD2. Germline values: CDR1 SGHAT, CDR2 FQNNGV. V lost 5 bases and J lost 1; bases outside the gene matches: 10. The CDR3 is made up of 16 amino acids. Written as DNA, the CDR3 is TGTGCCAGCAGCCGTTCGGGGCGGGGGGAATCCTACGAGCAGTACTTC. This translates into CASSRSGRGESYEQYF.

The chain has TRBV5-1 and TRBJ1-1; 7 positions agree with TRBD1. The CDR3 is made up of 18 amino acids. CDR1 and CDR2 (germline): SGHRS, YFSETQ. V shed 5 bases, J shed 6 bases, and the junction held 22 bases outside the gene matches. CDR3 region: CASRLDGDSFGEGAEAFF. The CDR3 coding sequence is TGCGCCAGCAGGTTAGACGGGGACAGTTTTGGGGAGGGAGCTGAAGCTTTCTTT.

The chain recombines TRBV15 with TRBJ1-1, with D unclear. Germline assignment: CDR1 LNHNV and CDR2 YYDKDF (reference sequence). V was trimmed by 4 bases and J by 0 bases, leaving 9 bases between them. This CDR3 is built from 14 residues. The CDR3 sequence is CATSIRRVNTEAFF. CDR3 DNA: TGTGCCACCAGCATACGGAGGGTGAACACTGAAGCTTTCTTT.

The chain recombines TRBV27 with TRBJ2-7; TRBD1 agrees at 7 bases. Trimming removed 2 bases from V and 2 bases from J; junction bases left unmatched: 6. This CDR3 is 15 amino acids long. From germline, CDR1 is MNHEY and CDR2 SMNVEV (reference sequence). The CDR3 reads CASSLRSGGTYEQYF. In DNA form, the CDR3 reads TGTGCCAGCAGTTTAAGGTCAGGGGGAACCTACGAGCAGTACTTC.